Presented here are 26 T cell receptor beta chains from one specimen sequenced in a study of blood T cell repertoires in COVID-19. Clones were read by immunoSEQ multiplex PCR, and TCRdb kept only the in-frame ones, dropping some. The table has approximately 300,000 clones, 85% seen once. Source material: PBMCs or T cells enriched from blood (not recorded which). The receptors here all came from a woman under 40 who had been exposed to COVID-19.

This clone was observed once. The rearrangement joins TRBV12-3 or TRBV12-4 to TRBJ2-7; TRBD2 agrees at 10 bases. CDR3 length: 13 amino acids. Losses at the gene ends were 3 bases for V and 12 bases for J; bases not matched to a gene: 8. CDR3 DNA: TGTGCCAGCAGTTTCGGTCTAGCGGGGGATCGGTACTTC. Translated: CASSFGLAGDRYF.

The chain has TRBV6-5 and TRBJ2-7, with 9 bases identical to TRBD2. V shed 7 bases and J 4 bases; nucleotides not matched to a gene: 11. This CDR3 has 15 amino acids. CDR1 is MNHEY, CDR2 SVGAGI, per germline. The CDR3 DNA reads TGTGCCAGCACTCGGACTAGCGATTCGATTTACGAGCAGTACTTC. Its translation: CASTRTSDSIYEQYF.

The CDR3 loop reads CASTLEGAIFYGYTF. The CDR3 DNA sequence: TGTGCCAGCACCTTGGAGGGGGCGATATTTTATGGCTACACCTTC. The rearrangement uses TRBV28 and TRBJ1-2, with 7 bases fitting TRBD1. Germline CDR1 and CDR2: MDHEN and SYDVKM. V was clipped by 7 bases and J by 5 bases; unmatched bases: 13. The CDR3 is 15 amino acids.

The V and J genes are TRBV3-1 (or the pseudogene TRBV3-2) and TRBJ2-3, with D perhaps matching TRBD1 (5 bases). The CDR3 extends over 15 amino acids. CDR1 is LGHDT and CDR2 is YNNKEL in the germline V gene (reference sequence). V lost 0 bases and J lost 4, with 11 bases in between. CDR3 in DNA: TGTGCCAGCAGCCAAGATACCTGGGGCCCAGATACGCAGTATTTT. Translation gives CASSQDTWGPDTQYF.

This clone has only a few counts. The rearrangement joins TRBV19 to TRBJ2-2; a possible D gene is TRBD1 (7 bases). The germline V gene encodes CDR1 LNHDA and CDR2 SQIVND (reference sequence). The CDR3 is 15 residues long. V lost 3 bases, J lost 5 bases, and 13 bases lay in between. The CDR3 protein is CASSIGGTATGELFF. CDR3 bases: TGTGCCAGTAGTATCGGCGGGACAGCAACCGGGGAGCTGTTTTTT. Combining the CDR3 with reference TRBV19 and TRBJ2-2 gives the whole variable domain DGGITQSPKYLFRKEGQNVTLSCEQNLNHDAMYWYRQDPGQGLRLIYYSQIVNDFQKGDIAEGYSVSREKKESFPLTVTSAQKNPTAFYLCASSIGGTATGELFFGEGSRLTVL.

The V gene is TRBV6-5, the J gene TRBJ1-6; D gene uncertain. Germline values: CDR1 MNHEY, CDR2 SVGAGI. V was shortened by 2 bases and J by 10 bases, with 9 bases between the two germline ends. The CDR3 is 13 amino acids. In nucleotides, the CDR3 is TGTGCCAGCAGTTACCAGGCGCAGTCACCCCTCCACTTT. This gives the protein CASSYQAQSPLHF.

V and J are TRBV28 and TRBJ2-7, with 10 bases that match TRBD1. Looked up from germline, CDR1 is MDHEN and CDR2 is SYDVKM. The CDR3 loop spans 15 amino acids. V lost 6 bases to trimming and J lost 4 bases; unmatched junction nucleotides: 9. The CDR3 protein is CASSYGTGDWYEQYF. CDR3 coding DNA: TGTGCCAGCAGCTACGGGACAGGGGATTGGTACGAGCAGTACTTC.

This clone was observed a single time. The chain carries TRBV13 and TRBJ2-7, with D uncertain. The length of the CDR3 is 13 residues. V lost 2 bases and J 2 bases, leaving 7 bases between the germline ends. Germline CDR1 and CDR2: PRHDT and FYEKMQ (reference sequence). The DNA of the CDR3 is TGTGCCAGCAGCTTATTGAGAACCTACGAGCAGTACTTC. This translates into CASSLLRTYEQYF.

V usage is TRBV11-2 and J usage is TRBJ2-5, with 11 bases fitting TRBD1. The V and J ends lost 5 bases and 5 bases, in that order; junction bases with no gene match: 10. The CDR3 is made up of 16 amino acids. In germline, CDR1 is SGHAT, CDR2 FQNNGV. The CDR3 here is CASSDRRDRGRETQYF. CDR3 coding DNA: TGTGCCAGCAGCGACCGCCGGGACAGGGGGAGGGAGACCCAGTACTTC.

This chain connects TRBV29-1 to TRBJ1-2; weak D call: TRBD1 (5 bases). V lost 5 bases to trimming and J lost 0 bases, with 13 bases between them. The CDR3 length is 14 residues. Germline CDR1 is SQVTM and CDR2 is ANQGSEA. The CDR3 loop reads CSVYAGLANYGYTF. In DNA form, the CDR3 reads TGCAGCGTTTATGCGGGGCTAGCTAACTATGGCTACACCTTC.

The chain joins TRBV6-2 or TRBV6-3 to TRBJ1-1; 7 positions agree with TRBD1. The CDR3 has 14 residues. Unmatched junction bases numbered 4, after V lost 5 bases and J lost 1 base. The germline CDR1 and CDR2 sequences are MNHEY and SVGEGT. As DNA, the CDR3 is TGTGCCAGCAGTGCCTGGACAGGGAACACTGAAGCTTTCTTT. This sequence encodes CASSAWTGNTEAFF.

In this sample, this clone turned up once. V usage is TRBV30 and J usage is TRBJ1-5; 7 bases align to TRBD1. J was trimmed by 7 bases and V by 3 bases; bases with no gene match: 6. The germline V gene encodes CDR1 GTSNPN and CDR2 SVGIG (reference sequence). This CDR3 is 13 amino acids long. The CDR3 coding sequence is TGTGCCTGGAGAAGGGACAGTCACCAGCCCCAGCATTTT. Translation: CAWRRDSHQPQHF. Combining the CDR3 with reference TRBV30 and TRBJ1-5 gives the whole variable domain SQTIHQWPATLVQPVGSPLSLECTVEGTSNPNLYWYRQAAGRGLQLLFYSVGIGQISSEVPQNLSASRPQDRQFILSSKKLLLSDSGFYLCAWRRDSHQPQHFGDGTRLSIL.

This chain links TRBV18 with TRBJ2-5; D might be TRBD1 (5 bases). Germline V gene lookup returns CDR1 KGHSH and CDR2 LQKENI. The CDR3 extends over 13 amino acids. V lost 0 bases and J 3 bases, leaving 5 bases between the germline ends. CDR3 nucleotides: TGTGCCAGCTCACCACCAGGGGAAGAGACCCAGTACTTC. It is translated as CASSPPGEETQYF.

This chain joins TRBV19 and TRBJ1-5; no definite D call. Germline CDR1 reads LNHDA; CDR2 reads SQIVND (reference sequence). The V gene lost 5 bases and the J gene lost 4 bases, with 18 bases spanning the gap. The CDR3 length is 16 residues. The CDR3 protein is CASSPPKNRGNQPQHF. The CDR3 bases are TGTGCCAGTAGTCCCCCTAAGAACAGAGGGAATCAGCCCCAGCATTTT.

As DNA, the CDR3 is TGTGCCAGTAGACATGGGGCTCTCTATGGCTACACCTTC. This encodes CASRHGALYGYTF. The chain is built from TRBV19 and TRBJ1-2; D might be TRBD1 (5 bases). Germline V gene data show CDR1 as LNHDA and CDR2 as SQIVND (reference sequence). The CDR3 extends over 13 amino acids. With 6 bases removed from V and 4 bases from J, the gap between germline ends came to 12 bases.

The V and J genes are TRBV6-5 and TRBJ1-2, with D perhaps TRBD1 (6 bases). The CDR3 has 13 residues. CDR1 and CDR2 from the germline V gene are MNHEY and SVGAGI. Trimming removed 11 bases from V and 6 bases from J, with 19 bases in between. In DNA form, the CDR3 reads TGTGCCGGACTTGACACAGGGCACGATGGCTACACCTTC. Translation gives CAGLDTGHDGYTF.

The CDR3 is CASSSTGTQYF. CDR3 nucleotides: TGTGCCAGCAGCTCCACCGGGACCCAGTACTTC. The genes are TRBV5-6 and TRBJ2-5; D ambiguous. The CDR3 spans 11 residues. V was trimmed by 3 bases and J by 7 bases, leaving 7 bases between them. Germline loops: CDR1 SGHDT, CDR2 YYEEEE.

V gene TRBV11-2 combines with J gene TRBJ2-3; 12 bases are shared with TRBD2. CDR1 SGHAT and CDR2 FQNNGV come from the germline V gene. This CDR3 is built from 16 residues. V trimming: 3 bases; J trimming: 3 bases; junction bases outside the gene matches: 4. CDR3 nucleotides: TGTGCCAGCAGCTTCGGGACTAGCGGGTTTACAGATACGCAGTATTTT. Amino acids: CASSFGTSGFTDTQYF.

The V call is TRBV5-4, the J call TRBJ2-2, with a possible D match to TRBD2 (5 bases). Germline-derived CDR1 and CDR2 are SGHNT and YYREEE (reference sequence). The CDR3 sequence is 13 residues long. The V end was cut by 4 bases, the J end by 5 bases, with 9 bases between. CDR3 nucleotide sequence: TGTGCCAGCAGCGTTACTAGAACCGGGGAGCTGTTTTTT. It translates to CASSVTRTGELFF.

V and J are TRBV19 and TRBJ1-6, with D uncertain. Germline assignment: CDR1 LNHDA and CDR2 SQIVND (reference sequence). The CDR3 spans 14 residues. V lost 6 bases and J lost 7, with 13 bases in between. CDR3 nucleotide sequence: TGTGCCAGTAGCTATCCGGGGTGGAATTCACCCCTCCACTTT. This encodes CASSYPGWNSPLHF.

V gene TRBV6-5 combines with J gene TRBJ1-1, with D perhaps TRBD1 (6 bases). Germline assignment: CDR1 MNHEY and CDR2 SVGAGI. This CDR3 is 11 amino acids long. Trimming removed 7 bases from V and 5 bases from J, with 8 bases in between. This CDR3 is CASTDRTEAFF. The CDR3 nucleotides read TGTGCCAGCACCGACAGGACTGAAGCTTTCTTT.

The rearrangement joins TRBV6-5 to TRBJ2-3, with D perhaps TRBD2 (5 bases). Germline CDR1 is MNHEY and CDR2 is SVGAGI. V was pared by 1 base and J by 1 base, with 6 bases between. The CDR3 has 14 residues. The CDR3 reads CASSYWRGTDTQYF. In DNA, the CDR3 is TGTGCCAGCAGTTACTGGCGGGGCACAGATACGCAGTATTTT.

The table lists this clone with a count of one. The chain combines TRBV30 with TRBJ2-1; 12 bases align to TRBD2. The trim removed 2 bases at V and 8 bases at J, leaving 10 bases unmatched. The germline CDR1 and CDR2 sequences are GTSNPN and SVGIG (reference sequence). The CDR3 covers 16 residues. CDR3: CAWSRKASGGAYEQFF. The CDR3 bases are TGTGCCTGGAGTAGGAAGGCTAGCGGGGGGGCATATGAGCAGTTCTTC.

This clone was observed a few times. The CDR3 region has the DNA TGCGCCAGCAGCTTGGGGGAAAGACAGGGAGTCAACTATGGCTACACCTTC. Protein: CASSLGERQGVNYGYTF. V is TRBV5-1 and J is TRBJ1-2; 7 nucleotides line up with TRBD1. The CDR3 is made up of 17 amino acids. V lost 0 bases and J lost 2; bases outside the gene matches: 10. CDR1 and CDR2 (germline): SGHRS, YFSETQ.

This chain joins TRBV28 and TRBJ1-2; 8 nucleotides match TRBD1. The ends lost 6 bases at V and 8 bases at J; junction bases unmatched: 5. Germline V CDR1 and CDR2: MDHEN, SYDVKM. The CDR3 is made up of 12 amino acids. The chain's CDR3 is CASRPQGGGYTF. The CDR3 DNA reads TGTGCCAGCAGGCCACAGGGGGGGGGCTACACCTTC.

The V gene is TRBV11-2, the J gene TRBJ2-1; D is undetermined. Deletions cut 0 bases from V and 9 bases from J, with 12 bases between. Germline loops: CDR1 SGHAT, CDR2 FQNNGV. The CDR3 spans 14 residues. CDR3 DNA: TGTGCCAGCAGCTTAGAATTCCAGGTCGGTGAGCAGTTCTTC. Protein sequence: CASSLEFQVGEQFF.